The entry below gives a single T cell receptor (beta chain) sequence along with its context. What it recognizes is unknown. The CDR3 does not close with the conserved phenylalanine or tryptophan, likely indicating a read error. This specimen comes from a study of tumor-infiltrating lymphocytes in primary liver carcinoma. General study results and limits: Tumor-adjacent and tumor-blood pairs showed less overlap than tumor region pairs.

Total RNA amounting to 500 ng was the source from which TCR beta cDNA was made with a constant-region primer. Each TCR beta library was derived from three nested multiplex PCR rounds that employed slightly modified ARM-PCR. Amplification in the first two PCR rounds was performed using TRBV1-TRBV30 forward primers and a C-beta reverse primer for around 10 cycles each. MiXCR, applied by TCRdb to the multiplex PCR reads, yields one record per CDR3 protein. Here the sample spans 310,000 or so distinct CDR3 sequences, about 61% being singletons. CDR1 is SGHAT and CDR2 is FQNNGV in the germline V gene. This CDR3 is 14 amino acids long. The authors took blood RNA from unsorted whole blood and also extracted germline DNA. With chronic HBV infection, the patients were also treatment-naive.

The sequence derives from a man aged 35-49 years with primary liver carcinoma and hepatitis B virus infection. V gene TRBV11-2 combines with J gene TRBJ1-1, with D hard to call. Material: peripheral blood. This CDR3 reads CASSSSRRNIEAFL. The CDR3 DNA sequence: TGTGCCAGCAGCTCTTCTCGCAGAAACATTGAAGCTTTCTTG.